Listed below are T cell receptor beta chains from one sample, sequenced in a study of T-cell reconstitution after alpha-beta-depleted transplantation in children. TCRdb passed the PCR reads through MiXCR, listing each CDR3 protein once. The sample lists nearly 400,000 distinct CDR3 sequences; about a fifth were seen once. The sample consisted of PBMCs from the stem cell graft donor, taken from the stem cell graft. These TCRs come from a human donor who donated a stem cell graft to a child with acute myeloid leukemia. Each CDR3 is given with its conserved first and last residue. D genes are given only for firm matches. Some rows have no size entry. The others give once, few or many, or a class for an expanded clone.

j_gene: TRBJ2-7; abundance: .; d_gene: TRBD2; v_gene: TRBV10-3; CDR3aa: CAISESWGRAYEQYF; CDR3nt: TGTGCCATCAGTGAGTCTTGGGGGAGGGCCTACGAGCAGTACTTC
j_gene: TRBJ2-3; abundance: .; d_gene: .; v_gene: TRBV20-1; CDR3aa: CSARGLSTDTQYF; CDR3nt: TGCAGTGCTAGGGGCCTAAGCACAGATACGCAGTATTTT
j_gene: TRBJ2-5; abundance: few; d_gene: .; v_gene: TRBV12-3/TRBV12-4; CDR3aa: CASSLEPVAETQYF; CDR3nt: TGTGCCAGCAGTTTAGAACCCGTTGCGGAGACCCAGTACTTC
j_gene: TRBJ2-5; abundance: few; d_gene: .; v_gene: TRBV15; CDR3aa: CATSSRLGTEETQYF; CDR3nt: TGTGCCACCAGCTCCCGACTTGGGACGGAAGAGACCCAGTACTTC
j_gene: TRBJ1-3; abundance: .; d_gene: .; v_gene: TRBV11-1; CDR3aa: CASSQQRISGNTIYF; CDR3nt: TGTGCCAGCAGCCAACAGAGGATCTCTGGAAACACCATATATTTT
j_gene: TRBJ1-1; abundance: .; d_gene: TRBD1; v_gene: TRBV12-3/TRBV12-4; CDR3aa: CASRGTGTTEAFF; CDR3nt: TGTGCCAGCAGGGGGACAGGTACCACTGAAGCTTTCTTT
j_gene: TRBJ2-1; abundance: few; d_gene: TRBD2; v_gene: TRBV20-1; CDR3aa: CSAASGLAGTNQFF; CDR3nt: TGCAGTGCCGCCTCTGGACTAGCGGGAACCAATCAGTTCTTC
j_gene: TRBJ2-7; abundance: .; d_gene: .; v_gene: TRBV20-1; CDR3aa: CSAKAGTGAYEQYF; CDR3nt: TGCAGTGCTAAAGCCGGGACTGGGGCCTACGAGCAGTACTTC
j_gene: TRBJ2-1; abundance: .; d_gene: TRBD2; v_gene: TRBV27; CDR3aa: CASSVYRGGEQFF; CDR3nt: TGTGCCAGCAGTGTATACCGCGGGGGTGAGCAGTTCTTC
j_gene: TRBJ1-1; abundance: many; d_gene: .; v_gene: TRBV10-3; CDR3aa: CAISEVRVGAFF; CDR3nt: TGTGCCATCAGTGAGGTCAGGGTAGGAGCTTTCTTT
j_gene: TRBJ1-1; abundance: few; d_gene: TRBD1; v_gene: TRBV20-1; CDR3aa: CSARGDRGLYTEAFF; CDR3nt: TGCAGTGCTAGAGGGGACAGGGGTCTGTACACTGAAGCGTTCTTT
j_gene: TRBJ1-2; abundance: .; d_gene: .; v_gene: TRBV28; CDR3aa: CASSRGEIPNYGYTF; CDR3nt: TGTGCCAGCAGTCGAGGGGAGATCCCTAACTATGGCTACACCTTC
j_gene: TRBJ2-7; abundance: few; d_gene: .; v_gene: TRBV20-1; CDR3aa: CSASGPSGYEQYF; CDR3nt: TGCAGTGCTAGCGGACCTAGTGGGTACGAGCAGTACTTC
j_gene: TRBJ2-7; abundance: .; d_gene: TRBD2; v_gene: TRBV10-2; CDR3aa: CASSERAGGEQYF; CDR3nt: TGCGCCAGCAGTGAGAGGGCGGGGGGCGAGCAGTACTTC
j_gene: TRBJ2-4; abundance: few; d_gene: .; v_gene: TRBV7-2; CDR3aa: CASSFRAGKNIQYF; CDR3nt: TGTGCCAGCAGCTTCAGGGCAGGGAAAAACATTCAGTACTTC
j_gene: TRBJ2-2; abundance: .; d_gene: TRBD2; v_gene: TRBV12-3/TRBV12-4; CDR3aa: CASSLSSGKTGELFF; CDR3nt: TGTGCCAGCAGTTTATCTAGCGGGAAAACTGGGGAGCTGTTTTTT
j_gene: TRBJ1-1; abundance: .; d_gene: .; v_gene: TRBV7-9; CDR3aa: CASSLGRVEAFF; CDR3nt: TGTGCCAGCAGCTTAGGAAGGGTTGAAGCTTTCTTT
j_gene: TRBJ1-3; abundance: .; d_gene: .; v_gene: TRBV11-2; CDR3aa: CASSPLDSSSGNTIYF; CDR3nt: TGTGCCAGCAGCCCCCTAGACAGCAGCTCTGGAAACACCATATATTTT
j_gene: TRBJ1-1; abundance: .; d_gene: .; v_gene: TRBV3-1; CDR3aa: CASSQTTINTEAFF; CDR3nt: TGTGCCAGCAGCCAGACGACGATCAACACTGAAGCTTTCTTT
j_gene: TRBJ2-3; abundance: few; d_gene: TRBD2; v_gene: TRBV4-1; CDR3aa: CASSPVPRAGVEDTQYF; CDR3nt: TGCGCCAGCAGCCCCGTGCCCCGAGCGGGAGTGGAAGATACGCAGTATTTT
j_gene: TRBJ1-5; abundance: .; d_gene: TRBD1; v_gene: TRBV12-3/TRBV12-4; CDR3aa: CASSPRQGAQPQHF; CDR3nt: TGTGCCAGCAGTCCTCGACAGGGCGCTCAGCCCCAGCATTTT
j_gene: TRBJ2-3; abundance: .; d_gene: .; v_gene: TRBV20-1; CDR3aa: CSARSVQGALTDTQYF; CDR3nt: TGCAGTGCTAGATCAGTACAGGGCGCCCTCACAGATACGCAGTATTTT
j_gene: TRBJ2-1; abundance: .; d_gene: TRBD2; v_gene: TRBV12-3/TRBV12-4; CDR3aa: CASRAGTSANNEQFF; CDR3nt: TGTGCCAGCAGGGCCGGGACTAGCGCGAACAATGAGCAGTTCTTC
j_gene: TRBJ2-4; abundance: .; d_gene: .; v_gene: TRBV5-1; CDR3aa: CASSLDQAKNIQYF; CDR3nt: TGCGCCAGCAGCTTGGATCAGGCCAAAAACATTCAGTACTTC
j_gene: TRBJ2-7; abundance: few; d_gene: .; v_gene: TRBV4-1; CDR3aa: CASSQGRGPYEQYF; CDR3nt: TGCGCCAGCAGCCAAGGACGGGGACCCTACGAGCAGTACTTC
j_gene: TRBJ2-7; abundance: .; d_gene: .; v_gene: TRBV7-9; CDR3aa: CASSFLLYEQYF; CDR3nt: TGTGCCAGCAGCTTTTTGCTCTACGAGCAGTACTTC
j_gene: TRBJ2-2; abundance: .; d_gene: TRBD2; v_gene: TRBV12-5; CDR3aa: CASGLRLAGGNTGELFF; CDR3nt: TGTGCTAGTGGTTTGCGACTAGCGGGAGGGAACACCGGGGAGCTGTTTTTT
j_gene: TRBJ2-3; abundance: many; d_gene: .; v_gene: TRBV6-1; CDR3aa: CASRRPGHADTQYF; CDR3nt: TGTGCCAGCAGACGGCCAGGGCATGCAGATACGCAGTATTTT
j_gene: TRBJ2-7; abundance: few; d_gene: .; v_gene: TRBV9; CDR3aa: CASSPQWATVYEQYF; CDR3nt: TGTGCCAGCAGCCCCCAGTGGGCCACCGTCTACGAGCAGTACTTC
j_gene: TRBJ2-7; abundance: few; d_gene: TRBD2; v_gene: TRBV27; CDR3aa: CASSIAGGEQYF; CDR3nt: TGTGCCAGCAGCATAGCGGGAGGGGAGCAGTACTTC
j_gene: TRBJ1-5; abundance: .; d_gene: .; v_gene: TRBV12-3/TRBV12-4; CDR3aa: CASSFTSQPQHF; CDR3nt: TGTGCCAGCAGTTTTACAAGTCAGCCCCAGCATTTT
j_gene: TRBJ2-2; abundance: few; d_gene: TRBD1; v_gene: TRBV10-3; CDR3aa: CASGQALVSGELFF; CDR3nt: TGTGCCAGTGGACAGGCCCTTGTCTCCGGGGAGCTGTTTTTT
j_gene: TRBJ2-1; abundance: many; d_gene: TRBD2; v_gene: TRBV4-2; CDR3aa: CASSHLTSGRADEQFF; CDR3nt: TGTGCCAGCAGCCATCTGACTAGCGGGAGGGCCGATGAGCAGTTCTTC
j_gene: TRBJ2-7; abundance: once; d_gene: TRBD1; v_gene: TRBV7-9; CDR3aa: CASSFGGQGALYEQYF; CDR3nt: TGTGCCAGCAGCTTCGGAGGACAGGGGGCGCTCTACGAGCAGTACTTC
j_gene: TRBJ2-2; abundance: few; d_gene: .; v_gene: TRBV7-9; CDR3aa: CASSPPGTANTGELFF; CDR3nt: TGTGCCAGCAGCCCTCCTGGGACGGCGAACACCGGGGAGCTGTTTTTT
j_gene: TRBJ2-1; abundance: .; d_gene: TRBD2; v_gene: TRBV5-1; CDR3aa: CASSLRLAGGSEQFF; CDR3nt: TGCGCCAGCAGCTTAAGACTAGCGGGAGGAAGTGAGCAGTTCTTC
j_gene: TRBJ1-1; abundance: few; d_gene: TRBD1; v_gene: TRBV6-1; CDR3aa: CASSPTGGNTEAFF; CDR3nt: TGTGCCAGCAGTCCCACAGGGGGGAACACTGAAGCTTTCTTT